This T cell receptor beta chain was captured by sequencing in a study of neurological immune-mediated disorders. The cDNA came from 5'RACE, which used 10-nucleotide random UMIs. Via MiXCR, TCRdb re-called the 5' RACE reads, giving one row per CDR3 protein. Counted here are 20,000 to 25,000 distinct CDR3 sequences, 17% occurring once; the ten biggest clones make up around 7%. There are many counts of this clonotype. Its antigen is unknown. J lost 1 base, V lost 5 bases, and 10 bases had no gene match. Germline CDR1 reads MGHRA; CDR2 reads YSYEKL. CDR3 size: 18 residues. General study findings and limits: Expanded clones shared no identical CDR3 amino acid sequences across subjects, which suggested private TCR-beta repertoires in all groups. Expansion of TCR clones was greatest in HTLV-1-associated myelopathy and smallest in multiple sclerosis, where it fell below that of healthy controls. A possible signature was seen in one related-CDR3 cluster, into which phylogenetic grouping placed the repertoires of 18 of 34 multiple sclerosis patients.

The rearrangement joins TRBV4-1 to TRBJ2-3, with 12 bases fitting TRBD2. The sequence was obtained from a woman under 30 with multiple sclerosis. Material for sequencing was CD8+ T cells from blood. CDR3 amino acids: CASSAPTSGGPGTDTQYF. The CDR3 region has the DNA TGCGCCAGCAGCGCCCCGACTAGCGGGGGCCCGGGCACAGATACGCAGTATTTT.